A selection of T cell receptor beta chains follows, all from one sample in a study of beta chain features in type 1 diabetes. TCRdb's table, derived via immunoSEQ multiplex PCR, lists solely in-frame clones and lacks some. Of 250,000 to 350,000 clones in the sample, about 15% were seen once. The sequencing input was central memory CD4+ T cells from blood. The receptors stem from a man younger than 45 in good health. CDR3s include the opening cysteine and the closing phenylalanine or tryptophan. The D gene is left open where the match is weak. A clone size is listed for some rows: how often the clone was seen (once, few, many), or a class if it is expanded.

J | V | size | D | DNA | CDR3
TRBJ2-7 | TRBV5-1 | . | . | TGCGCCAGCAGCGCCGCAGGTGCAAGCGAGCAGTACTTC | CASSAAGASEQYF
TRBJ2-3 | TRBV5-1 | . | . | TGCGCCAGCAGCCAGGGCCGGGTGGGGGCCTCAGATACGCAGTATTTT | CASSQGRVGASDTQYF
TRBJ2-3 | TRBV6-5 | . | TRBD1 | TGTGCCAGCAGTTACCCACAGGGGCGGACAGATACGCAGTATTTT | CASSYPQGRTDTQYF
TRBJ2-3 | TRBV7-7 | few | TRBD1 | TGTGCCAGCAGCCGGGACAGGGGCCTTACAGATACGCAGTATTTT | CASSRDRGLTDTQYF
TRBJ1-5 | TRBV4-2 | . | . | TGTGCCAGCAGCCATGGGGACCCGACGGTTAATCAGCCCCAGCATTTT | CASSHGDPTVNQPQHF
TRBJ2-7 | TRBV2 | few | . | TGTGCCAGCAGTGAAGTGCAGCACGAGCAGTACTTC | CASSEVQHEQYF
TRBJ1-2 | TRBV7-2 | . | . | TGTGCCAGCAGCCATACTAAGGAGGTTAACTATGGCTACACCTTC | CASSHTKEVNYGYTF
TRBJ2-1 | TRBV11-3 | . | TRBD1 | TGTGCCAGCAGCCTCCCAGGGGGTTCATACAATGAGCAGTTCTTC | CASSLPGGSYNEQFF
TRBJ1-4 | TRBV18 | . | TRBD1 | TGTGCCAGCTCACTCGGACAGGGTGAGGGTGAAAAACTGTTTTTT | CASSLGQGEGEKLFF
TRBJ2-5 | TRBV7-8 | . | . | TGTGCCAGCAGCTTAGATGGTCCTGGGGGAGAGACCCAGTACTTC | CASSLDGPGGETQYF
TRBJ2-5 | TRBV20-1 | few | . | TGCAGTGCTTTGACGTTGGGGACCCAGTACTTC | CSALTLGTQYF
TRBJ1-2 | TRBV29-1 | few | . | TGCAGCGTTGGGCTAGGGACCTATGGCTACACCTTC | CSVGLGTYGYTF
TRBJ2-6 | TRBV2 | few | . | TGTGCCAGCAGTGAGTCCCGACTCTCGGGGGCCAACGTCCTGACTTTC | CASSESRLSGANVLTF
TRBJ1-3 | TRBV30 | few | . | TGTGCCTGGACGAGGGGGGGTGGATCTGGAAACACCATATATTTT | CAWTRGGGSGNTIYF
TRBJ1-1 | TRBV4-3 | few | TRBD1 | TGCGCCAGCAGCCAGCACAGGGGGAACACTGAAGCTTTCTTT | CASSQHRGNTEAFF
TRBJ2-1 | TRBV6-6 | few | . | TGTGCCAGCAGCAGGGACCCGCACAATGAGCAGTTCTTC | CASSRDPHNEQFF
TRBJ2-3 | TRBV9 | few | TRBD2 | TGTGCCAGCAGCGCGGGACTAGCGGGACATACGCAGTATTTT | CASSAGLAGHTQYF
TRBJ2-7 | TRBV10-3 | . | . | TGTGCCATCAGTGAATCAGGGAAGGGCGTAGCCTACGAGCAGTACTTC | CAISESGKGVAYEQYF
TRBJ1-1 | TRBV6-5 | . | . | TGTGCCAGCAGTTACGAGGCGAATAGGCCCGAAGCTTTCTTT | CASSYEANRPEAFF
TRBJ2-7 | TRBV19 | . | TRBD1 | TGTGCCAGTAGCCGACAGGGGCCCCTCCACGAGCAGTACTTC | CASSRQGPLHEQYF
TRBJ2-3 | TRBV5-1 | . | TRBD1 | TGCGCCAGCAGCTCGGGACAGTACACAGATACGCAGTATTTT | CASSSGQYTDTQYF
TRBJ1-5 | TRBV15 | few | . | TGTGCCACCAGCAGAGAACCCGGTAGCAATCAGCCCCAGCATTTT | CATSREPGSNQPQHF
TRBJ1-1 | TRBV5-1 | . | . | TGCGCCAGCAGCCCGGGCGCTAGGGACACTGAAGCTTTCTTT | CASSPGARDTEAFF
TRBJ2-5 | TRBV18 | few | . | TGTGCCAGCTCACCACCGCCAGCGGGTAATCAAGAGACCCAGTACTTC | CASSPPPAGNQETQYF
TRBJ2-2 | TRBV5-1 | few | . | TGCGCCAGCAGCCCCCTCCTACAGAACACCGGGGAGCTGTTTTTT | CASSPLLQNTGELFF
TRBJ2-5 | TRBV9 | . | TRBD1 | TGTGCCAGCAGCGTAGACTCCGGTCAGGGGGTAAAAGAGACCCAGTACTTC | CASSVDSGQGVKETQYF